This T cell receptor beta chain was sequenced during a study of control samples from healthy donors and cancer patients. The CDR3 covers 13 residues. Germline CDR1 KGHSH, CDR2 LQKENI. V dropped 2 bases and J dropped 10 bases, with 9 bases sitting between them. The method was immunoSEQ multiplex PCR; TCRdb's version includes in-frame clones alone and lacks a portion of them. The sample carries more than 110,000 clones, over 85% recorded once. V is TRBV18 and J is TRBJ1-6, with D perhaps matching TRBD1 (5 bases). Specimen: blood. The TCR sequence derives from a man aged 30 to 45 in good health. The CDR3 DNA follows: TGTGCCAGCTCACCAGGGGGTCGGTCACCCCTCCACTTT. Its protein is CASSPGGRSPLHF.